These 13 T cell receptor beta chains originate from one sample sequenced in a study of cytomegalovirus exposure and HLA in healthy donors. PCR primers comprised 60 Vbeta and 13 Jbeta primers. Repertoires were generated with immunoSEQ multiplex PCR, while TCRdb's copy carries only in-frame clones and drops some. The sample yields about 120,000 clones, nearly 65% seen once. Sequenced material: PBMCs. These receptors originate from a middle-aged man in good health and CMV-seropositive.

J is TRBJ1-4 and V is TRBV2; D not certain. CDR3 length: 15 amino acids. Trimming removed 4 bases at V and 0 bases at J, with 9 bases between. CDR1 SNHLY and CDR2 FYNNEI come from the germline V gene. The CDR3 coding sequence is TGTGCCAGCAGTGCCCGGAGAACAACTAATGAAAAACTGTTTTTT. This codes for CASSARRTTNEKLFF.

This clone came up a few times. CDR3 in amino acids: CASSELGYNEQFF. CDR3 DNA sequence: TGTGCCAGCAGTGAACTCGGTTACAATGAGCAGTTCTTC. The chain links TRBV2 to TRBJ2-1, with D hard to call. The V gene lost 2 bases and the J gene lost 4 bases, with 6 bases spanning the gap. This CDR3 has 13 residues. Germline CDR1 is SNHLY and CDR2 is FYNNEI. The full variable domain, rest sourced from reference TRBV2 and TRBJ2-1, is EPEVTQTPSHQVTQMGQEVILRCVPISNHLYFYWYRQILGQKVEFLVSFYNNEISEKSEIFDDQFSVERPDGSNFTLKIRSTKLEDSAMYFCASSELGYNEQFFGPGTRLTVL.

This chain links TRBV18 with TRBJ2-2, with D perhaps TRBD1 (5 bases). Germline assignment: CDR1 KGHSH and CDR2 LQKENI. V shed 3 bases and J shed 6 bases, with 14 bases lying between them. The CDR3 spans 15 residues. CDR3 in DNA: TGTGCCAGCTCACCGGGGAAGGGGCTAGCCGGGGAGCTGTTTTTT. Its protein product is CASSPGKGLAGELFF. Based on the CDR3 plus reference TRBV18 and TRBJ2-2, the full variable domain is NAGVMQNPRHLVRRRGQEARLRCSPMKGHSHVYWYRQLPEEGLKFMVYLQKENIIDESGMPKERFSAEFPKEGPSILRIQQVVRGDSAAYFCASSPGKGLAGELFFGEGSRLTVL.

This sequence joins TRBV18 and TRBJ2-7; 7 nucleotides align to TRBD2. J gave up 5 bases and V 0 bases, and 4 bases lay outside the gene matches. The CDR3 contains 14 residues. The germline V gene encodes CDR1 KGHSH and CDR2 LQKENI. The CDR3 protein is CASSPPSGRDEQYF. In DNA form, the CDR3 reads TGTGCCAGCTCACCACCTAGCGGGCGCGACGAGCAGTACTTC.

The chain uses TRBV5-1 and TRBJ1-4, with 9 bases identical to TRBD1. Unmatched junction bases numbered 7, after V lost 4 bases and J lost 6 bases. The CDR3 contains 15 residues. From germline, CDR1 is SGHRS and CDR2 YFSETQ. The CDR3 loop is CASSDATGGDEKLFF. Written as DNA, the CDR3 is TGCGCCAGCAGCGACGCTACAGGGGGCGATGAAAAACTGTTTTTT.

V is TRBV6-7 and J is TRBJ1-5, with TRBD1 identical over 7 bases. TRBV6-7 is annotated as an ORF whose role is uncertain. The CDR3 spans 19 residues. The V and J ends lost 5 bases and 0 bases, in that order; junction bases with no gene match: 16. CDR3 amino acids: CASSTPTGRGFYSNQPQHF. CDR3 nucleotide sequence: TGTGCCAGCAGTACCCCGACAGGGAGAGGGTTTTATAGCAATCAGCCCCAGCATTTT.

V is TRBV28 and J is TRBJ2-7; TRBD1 might be the D (6 bases). Deletions cut 6 bases from V and 1 base from J, with 37 bases between. The CDR3 extends over 22 amino acids. Germline CDR1 and CDR2: MDHEN and SYDVKM. The CDR3 spells CASSSDRRHGLWGPGQSYEQYF. For the CDR3, the DNA is TGTGCCAGCAGCTCAGACAGGCGGCATGGATTGTGGGGACCTGGGCAATCCTACGAGCAGTACTTC.

V and J are TRBV7-9 and TRBJ1-1; D is possibly TRBD1 (6 bases). Germline V gene data show CDR1 as SEHNR and CDR2 as FQNEAQ (reference sequence). V was cut by 5 bases and J by 1 base, with 14 bases left in between. This CDR3 has 15 residues. The CDR3 nucleotides are TGTGCCAGCAGCCCAACTACAGGGTCGAACACTGAAGCTTTCTTT. Amino acid sequence: CASSPTTGSNTEAFF.

As for this clone: Different DNA sequences within this sample yield the same CDR3. This rearrangement joins TRBV1 to TRBJ2-5; the table's D call, TRBD2, was not checked against the DNA. TRBV1 is assigned pseudogene status. The CDR3 consists of 18 residues. The CDR3, as DNA: TGCACCAGCAGCCAAGCAACGGGACTAGCGAAAATCCAAGAGACCCAGTACTTC. It specifies CTSSQATGLAKIQETQYF.

The chain links TRBV5-1 to TRBJ2-5; 7 bases are shared with TRBD1. The trim removed 7 bases at V and 1 base at J, leaving 4 bases unmatched. Germline CDR1 SGHRS, CDR2 YFSETQ. CDR3 length: 13 residues. The CDR3 DNA is TGCGCCAGCGGCGGACAGGTCCAAGAGACCCAGTACTTC. Amino acids: CASGGQVQETQYF.

The CDR3 nucleotides are TGTGCCAGCAGCTTAGAGACACCGGAGCAGTTCTTC. It translates to CASSLETPEQFF. The V and J genes are TRBV11-3 and TRBJ2-1; D remains ambiguous. The CDR3 loop spans 12 amino acids. Germline V lookup: CDR1 SGHNT, CDR2 YENEEA. V shed 0 bases and J shed 10 bases, with 7 bases lying between them.

The rearrangement links TRBV7-9 to TRBJ1-5; tentative D call: TRBD1 (5 bases). The length of the CDR3 is 15 residues. V lost 5 bases, J lost 6 bases, and 17 bases lay in between. CDR1 is SEHNR, CDR2 FQNEAQ, per germline (reference sequence). The CDR3 loop is CASSPRGREGQPQHF. CDR3 coding DNA: TGTGCCAGCAGCCCCCGGGGCAGGGAGGGTCAGCCCCAGCATTTT.

V gene TRBV29-1 combines with J gene TRBJ2-1; D is undetermined. CDR1 and CDR2 from the germline V gene are SQVTM and ANQGSEA. The CDR3 contains 11 residues. The germline V and J ends were trimmed by 7 bases and 5 bases, with 9 bases remaining between them. In DNA, the CDR3 is TGCAGCGCTTACAGAAACAATGAGCAGTTCTTC. Encoded protein: CSAYRNNEQFF.